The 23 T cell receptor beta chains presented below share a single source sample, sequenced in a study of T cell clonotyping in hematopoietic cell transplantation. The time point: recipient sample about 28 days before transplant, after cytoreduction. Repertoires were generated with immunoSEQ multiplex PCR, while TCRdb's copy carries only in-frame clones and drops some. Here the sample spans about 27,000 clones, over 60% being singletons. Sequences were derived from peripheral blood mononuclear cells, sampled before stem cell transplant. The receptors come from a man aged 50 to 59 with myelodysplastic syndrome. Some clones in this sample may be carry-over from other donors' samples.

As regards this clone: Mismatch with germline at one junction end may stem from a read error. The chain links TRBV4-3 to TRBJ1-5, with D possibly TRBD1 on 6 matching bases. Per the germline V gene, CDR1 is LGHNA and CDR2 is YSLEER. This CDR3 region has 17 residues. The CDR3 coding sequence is TGCGCCAGCAGCCAAGATTGGGCGGGGGGCTACGATCAGCCCCAGCACTTT. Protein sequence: CASSQDWAGGYDQPQHF.

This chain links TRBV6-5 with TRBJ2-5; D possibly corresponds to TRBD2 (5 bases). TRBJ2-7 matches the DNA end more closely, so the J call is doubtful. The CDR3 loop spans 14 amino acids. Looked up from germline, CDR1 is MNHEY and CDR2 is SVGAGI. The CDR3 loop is CASSRRTGDYEQYF. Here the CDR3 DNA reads TGTGCCAGCAGTCGCCGGACTGGAGACTACGAGCAGTACTTC.

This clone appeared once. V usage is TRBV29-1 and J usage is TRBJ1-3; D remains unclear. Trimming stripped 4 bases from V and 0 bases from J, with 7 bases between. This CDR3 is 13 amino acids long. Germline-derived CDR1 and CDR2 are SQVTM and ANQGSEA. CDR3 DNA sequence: TGCAGCGTTGCGCAGGACTCTGGAAACACCATATATTTT. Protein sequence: CSVAQDSGNTIYF.

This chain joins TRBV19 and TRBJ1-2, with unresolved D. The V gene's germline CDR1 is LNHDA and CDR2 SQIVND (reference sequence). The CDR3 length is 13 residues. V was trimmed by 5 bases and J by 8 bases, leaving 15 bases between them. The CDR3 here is CASSLGSWEGYTF. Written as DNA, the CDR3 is TGTGCCAGTAGTCTGGGATCCTGGGAGGGCTACACCTTC.

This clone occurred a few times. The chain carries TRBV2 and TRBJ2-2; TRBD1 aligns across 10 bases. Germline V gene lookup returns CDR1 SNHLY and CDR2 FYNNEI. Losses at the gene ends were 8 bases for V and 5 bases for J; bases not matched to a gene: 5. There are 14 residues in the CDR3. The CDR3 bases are TGTGCCAGCGGGGGACAGGGGAGGACCGGGGAGCTGTTTTTT. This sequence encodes CASGGQGRTGELFF.

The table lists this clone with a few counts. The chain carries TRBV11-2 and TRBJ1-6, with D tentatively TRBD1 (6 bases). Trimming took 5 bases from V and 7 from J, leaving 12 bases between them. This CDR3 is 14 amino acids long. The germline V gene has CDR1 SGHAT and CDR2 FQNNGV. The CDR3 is CASSPTGGNSPLHF. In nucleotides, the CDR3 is TGTGCCAGCAGCCCGACAGGTGGCAATTCACCCCTCCACTTT.

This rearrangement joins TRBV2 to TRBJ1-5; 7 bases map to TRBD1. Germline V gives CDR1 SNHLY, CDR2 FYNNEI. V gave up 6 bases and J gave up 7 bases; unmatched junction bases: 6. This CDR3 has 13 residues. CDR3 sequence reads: CASSRQGGQPQHF. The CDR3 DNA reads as TGTGCCAGCAGCAGACAGGGCGGGCAGCCCCAGCATTTT.

In DNA, the CDR3 is TGTGCCAGCAGCCCTGGTGCCTACACTGAAGCTTTCTTT. Its protein is CASSPGAYTEAFF. The J gene is TRBJ1-1, the V gene TRBV6-5, with no clear D. V was shortened by 6 bases and J by 3 bases, with 11 bases between the two germline ends. Germline lookup yields CDR1 MNHEY and CDR2 SVGAGI. This CDR3 spans 13 amino acids.

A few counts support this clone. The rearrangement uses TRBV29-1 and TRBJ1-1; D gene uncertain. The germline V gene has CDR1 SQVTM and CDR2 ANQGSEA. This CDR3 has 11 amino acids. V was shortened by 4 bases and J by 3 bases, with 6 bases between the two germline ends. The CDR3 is CSVGSYTEAFF. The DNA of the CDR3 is TGCAGCGTTGGATCCTACACTGAAGCTTTCTTT. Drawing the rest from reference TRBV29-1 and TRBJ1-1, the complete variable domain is SAVISQKPSRDICQRGTSLTIQCQVDSQVTMMFWYRQQPGQSLTLIATANQGSEATYESGFVIDKFPISRPNLTFSTLTVSNMSPEDSSIYLCSVGSYTEAFFGQGTRLTVV.

For the CDR3, the DNA is TGTGCCAGTACTTGGGAGTCTGGCCAGCCCCAGCATTTT. Protein product: CASTWESGQPQHF. This sequence joins TRBV6-1 and TRBJ1-5; D remains ambiguous. The germline CDR1 and CDR2 sequences are MNHNS and SASEGT. CDR3 length: 13 residues. With 9 bases removed from V and 7 bases from J, the gap between germline ends came to 16 bases.

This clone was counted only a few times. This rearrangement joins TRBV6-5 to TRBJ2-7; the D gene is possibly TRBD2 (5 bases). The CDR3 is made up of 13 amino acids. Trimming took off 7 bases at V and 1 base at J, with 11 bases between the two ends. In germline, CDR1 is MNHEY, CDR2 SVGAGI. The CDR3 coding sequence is TGTGCCAGCACCCCACCGGGATCCTACGAGCAGTACTTC. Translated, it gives CASTPPGSYEQYF.

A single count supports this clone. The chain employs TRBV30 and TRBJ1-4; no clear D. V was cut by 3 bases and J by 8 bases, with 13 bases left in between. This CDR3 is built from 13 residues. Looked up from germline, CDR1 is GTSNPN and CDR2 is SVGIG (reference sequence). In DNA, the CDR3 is TGTGCCTGGAGCACGGGTTTCGGGGAAAAACTGTTTTTT. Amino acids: CAWSTGFGEKLFF.

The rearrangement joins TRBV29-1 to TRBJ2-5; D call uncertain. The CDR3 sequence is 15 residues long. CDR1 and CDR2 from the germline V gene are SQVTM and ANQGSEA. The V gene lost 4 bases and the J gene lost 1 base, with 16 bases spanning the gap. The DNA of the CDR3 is TGCAGCGTTGCATGGGGTTCGGATCCCCAAGAGACCCAGTACTTC. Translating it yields CSVAWGSDPQETQYF.

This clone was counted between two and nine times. DNA of the CDR3: TGTGCCAGCAGGCCGACAGGGCTTGATGGCTACACCTTC. Translating gives CASRPTGLDGYTF. This chain connects TRBV2 to TRBJ1-2; 7 bases match TRBD1. V shed 6 bases and J 6 bases; nucleotides not matched to a gene: 7. CDR3 length: 13 amino acids. The germline V gene encodes CDR1 SNHLY and CDR2 FYNNEI.

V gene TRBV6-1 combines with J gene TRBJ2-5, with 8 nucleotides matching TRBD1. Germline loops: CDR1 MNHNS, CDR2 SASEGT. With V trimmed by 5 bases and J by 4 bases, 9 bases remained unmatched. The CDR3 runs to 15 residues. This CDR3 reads CASSTRTGSGETQYF. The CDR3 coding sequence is TGTGCCAGCAGTACCCGGACAGGGTCCGGAGAGACCCAGTACTTC.

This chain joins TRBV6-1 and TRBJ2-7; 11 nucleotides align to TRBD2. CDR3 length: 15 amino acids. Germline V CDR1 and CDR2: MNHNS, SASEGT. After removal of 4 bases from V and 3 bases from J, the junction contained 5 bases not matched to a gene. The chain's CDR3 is CASSVLAGGNYEQYF. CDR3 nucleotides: TGTGCCAGCAGTGTCCTAGCGGGGGGAAACTACGAGCAGTACTTC.

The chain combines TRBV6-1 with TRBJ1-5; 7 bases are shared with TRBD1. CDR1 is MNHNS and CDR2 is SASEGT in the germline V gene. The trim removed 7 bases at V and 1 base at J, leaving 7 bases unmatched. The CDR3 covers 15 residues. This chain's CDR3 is CASTWSGGSNQPQHF. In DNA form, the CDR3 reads TGTGCCAGCACATGGTCAGGGGGAAGCAATCAGCCCCAGCATTTT.

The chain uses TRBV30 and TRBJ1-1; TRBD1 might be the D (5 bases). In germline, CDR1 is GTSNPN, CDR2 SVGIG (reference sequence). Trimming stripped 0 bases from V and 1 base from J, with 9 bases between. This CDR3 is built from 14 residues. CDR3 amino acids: CAWSVQGRNTEAFF. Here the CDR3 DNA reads TGTGCCTGGAGTGTTCAGGGACGGAACACTGAAGCTTTCTTT.

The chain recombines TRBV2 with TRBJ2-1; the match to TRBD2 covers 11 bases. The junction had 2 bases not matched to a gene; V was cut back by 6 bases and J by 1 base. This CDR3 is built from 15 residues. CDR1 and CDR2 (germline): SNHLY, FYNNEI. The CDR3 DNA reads TGTGCCAGCAGCGCTAGCGGGGGGTCCTACAATGAGCAGTTCTTC. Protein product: CASSASGGSYNEQFF.

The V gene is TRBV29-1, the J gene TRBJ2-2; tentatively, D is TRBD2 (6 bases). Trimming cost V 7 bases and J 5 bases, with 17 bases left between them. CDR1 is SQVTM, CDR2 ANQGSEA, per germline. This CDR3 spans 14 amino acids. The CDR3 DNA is TGCAGCGCCGCCCATGGGGGGATAACCGGGGAGCTGTTTTTT. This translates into CSAAHGGITGELFF.

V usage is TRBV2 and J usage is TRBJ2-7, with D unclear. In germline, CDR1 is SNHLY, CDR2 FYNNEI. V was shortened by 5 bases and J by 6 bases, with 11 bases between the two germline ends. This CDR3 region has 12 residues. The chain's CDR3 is CASSSTAGEQYF. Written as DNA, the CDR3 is TGTGCCAGCAGTTCTACAGCCGGCGAGCAGTACTTC.

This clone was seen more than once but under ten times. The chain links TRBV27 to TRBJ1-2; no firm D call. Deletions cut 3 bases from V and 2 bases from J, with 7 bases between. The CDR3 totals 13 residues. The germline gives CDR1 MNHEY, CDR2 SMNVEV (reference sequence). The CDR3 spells CASSLTENYGYTF. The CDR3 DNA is TGTGCCAGCAGTTTGACCGAGAACTATGGCTACACCTTC.

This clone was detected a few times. The CDR3 nucleotides read TGCAGTGCTAGCATCGAGACCCAGTACTTC. It encodes CSASIETQYF. The gene calls are TRBV20-1 and TRBJ2-5; no clear D gene. Germline values: CDR1 DFQATT, CDR2 SNEGSKA (reference sequence). The V and J ends lost 3 bases and 5 bases respectively, with 4 bases between them. This CDR3 is 10 amino acids long.